The 28 T cell receptor beta chains reported below all come from one sample, sequenced in a study of blood T cells in healthy people across ages. The authors ran a second PCR of 7 to 11 cycles using a sample-barcoded 5' primer and a J-beta primer mix. TCRdb reanalysed the 5' RACE reads using MiXCR and keeps one entry per CDR3 protein. This table holds hundreds of thousands of distinct CDR3 sequences, approximately 44% found once. The material sequenced was blood. The receptors stem from a man in his 60s in good health.

The chain has TRBV5-1 and TRBJ1-1, with a possible D match to TRBD1 (5 bases). This CDR3 is built from 15 residues. V lost 2 bases, J lost 2 bases, and 13 bases lay in between. CDR1 is SGHRS and CDR2 is YFSETQ in the germline V gene. CDR3 in amino acids: CASSLYDRTNTEAFF. CDR3 nucleotide sequence: TGCGCCAGCAGCTTATATGACAGAACCAACACTGAAGCTTTCTTT.

This clonotype was observed once. The chain is built from TRBV7-8 and TRBJ1-2, with D maybe TRBD1 (5 bases). Germline lookup yields CDR1 SGHVS and CDR2 FQNEAQ. V was pared by 8 bases and J by 4 bases, with 17 bases between. The CDR3 is 14 residues long. DNA for the CDR3: TGTGCCAGCGGGAGCGGGGGAAAAGTCTATGGCTACACCTTC. Residues: CASGSGGKVYGYTF. Full variable domain (rest looked up from reference TRBV7-8 and TRBJ1-2): GAGVSQSPRYKVAKRGQDVALRCDPISGHVSLFWYQQALGQGPEFLTYFQNEAQLDKSGLPSDRFFAERPEGSVSTLKIQRTQQEDSAVYLCASGSGGKVYGYTFGSGTRLTVV.

Concerning this clonotype itself: One junction end does not reproduce the germline sequence, and a read error may be involved. The chain uses TRBV7-2 and TRBJ2-1, with TRBD2 matching 10 bases. This CDR3 region has 14 residues. CDR1 and CDR2 from the germline V gene are SGHTA and FQGNSA. CDR3 region: CASSERGGIRERFF. Here the CDR3 DNA reads TGTGCCAGCAGTGAGCGGGGGGGCATCCGTGAGCGGTTCTTC.

The rearrangement uses TRBV7-2 and TRBJ2-5, with D perhaps being TRBD1 or TRBD2 (5 bases each). V lost 0 bases and J 7 bases, leaving 18 bases between the germline ends. The CDR3 contains 16 residues. CDR1 and CDR2 (germline): SGHTA, FQGNSA. The CDR3 DNA sequence: TGTGCCAGCAGCTTAGCGGGGGACGTTGGGGAAGGGACCCAGTACTTC. Translated: CASSLAGDVGEGTQYF.

V usage is TRBV12-5 and J usage is TRBJ2-1; D not certain. Trimming stripped 6 bases from V and 3 bases from J, with 6 bases between. The CDR3 contains 12 residues. Germline CDR1 LGHNT, CDR2 FRNRAP. In nucleotides, the CDR3 is TGTGCTAGTGGCTGGGACTACAATGAGCAGTTCTTC. Protein: CASGWDYNEQFF.

This clonotype was observed a few times. J is TRBJ2-3 and V is TRBV20-1, with unresolved D. CDR1 DFQATT and CDR2 SNEGSKA come from the germline V gene (reference sequence). The CDR3 loop spans 13 amino acids. V was shortened by 6 bases and J by 6 bases, with 16 bases between the two germline ends. The CDR3 nucleotides are TGCAGTGCCTTGAAGGGTTACCCGGATACGCAGTATTTT. Translating gives CSALKGYPDTQYF.

In regard to this clonotype: This CDR3 fails to terminate in the conserved phenylalanine or tryptophan, so it likely reflects a read error. The DNA is omitted, as the CDR3 cannot be located on it reliably, and the CDR3 follows TCRdb's listing. The gene calls are TRBV6-5 and TRBJ2-5; no DNA check was done on the table's D call, TRBD1. The CDR3 is 16 residues long, counting both termini. Germline values: CDR1 MNHEY, CDR2 SVGAGI. CDR3 loop: CASGHRLGAGGYTFGS.

The V call is TRBV12-3 or TRBV12-4, the J call TRBJ2-5, with D perhaps given as TRBD1 or TRBD2 (6 bases each). Gene TRBJ2-7 matches the end of the DNA better, so the J call may be wrong. The CDR3 consists of 14 residues. The CDR3 loop reads CASGPGARGGEQYF. The CDR3 nucleotides are TGTGCCAGCGGTCCGGGGGCCCGAGGAGGCGAGCAGTACTTC.

As regards this clonotype: Its ends do not fully match the called genes, so a read error is possible. The V gene is TRBV4-1, the J gene TRBJ2-4; D is possibly TRBD2 (5 bases). The J call may be in error: the DNA end matches TRBJ2-7 better. Germline V gives CDR1 MGHRA, CDR2 YSYEKL. This CDR3 is built from 17 residues. DNA of the CDR3: TGTGCCAGCAGCCAAGTGGACTTCCTCGGCTCCTACTACGAGCAGTACTTC. Its translation: CASSQVDFLGSYYEQYF.

V usage is TRBV5-6 and J usage is TRBJ2-3, with 9 bases matching TRBD2. The CDR3 has 15 residues. Germline CDR1 reads SGHDT; CDR2 reads YYEEEE. V lost 2 bases to trimming and J lost 2 bases; unmatched junction nucleotides: 3. CDR3 bases: TGTGCCAGCAGCTTCTCTAGCGGGGTCACAGATACGCAGTATTTT. Translated, it gives CASSFSSGVTDTQYF.

The rearrangement links TRBV20-1 to TRBJ1-1, with D possibly being TRBD1 (6 bases). CDR3 size: 15 residues. The V end lost 6 bases, the J end lost 1 base, and 18 bases lay between the germline ends. Germline-derived CDR1 and CDR2 are DFQATT and SNEGSKA (reference sequence). CDR3 region: CSARGPWGTNTEAFF. For the CDR3, the DNA is TGCAGTGCCAGGGGTCCCTGGGGAACGAACACTGAAGCTTTCTTT.

This clonotype has more than one count but fewer than ten. The rearrangement uses TRBV7-2 and TRBJ2-6, with 10 bases fitting TRBD1. The CDR3 is 18 residues long. Germline lookup yields CDR1 SGHTA and CDR2 FQGNSA. J lost 3 bases, V lost 6 bases, and 11 bases had no gene match. CDR3 in DNA: TGTGCCAGCAGTCGCGGACAGGGGGGTAGTATTGGGGCCAACGTCCTGACTTTC. Protein product: CASSRGQGGSIGANVLTF.

As to this clonotype: At one end, the junction sequence differs from germline, possibly due to a read error. The CDR3 region has the DNA TGTGCCAGCGGCTTAGCCGGGGGGCGCGGGGAAGCTTTCTTT. Translated, it gives CASGLAGGRGEAFF. The chain employs TRBV11-3 and TRBJ1-1, with D maybe TRBD1 (6 bases). Germline V gene lookup returns CDR1 SGHNT and CDR2 YENEEA. The CDR3 length is 14 residues.

This chain links TRBV7-2 with TRBJ2-7, with D possibly matching TRBD1 (5 bases). Near its end, the DNA agrees better with TRBJ2-5, so the J call may be wrong. CDR1 is SGHTA, CDR2 FQGNSA, per germline. The CDR3 loop spans 14 amino acids. CDR3 sequence (DNA): TGTGCCAGCAGCTTACAAGGGGTGGAAGAGACCCAGTACTTC. It encodes CASSLQGVEETQYF.

V gene TRBV4-3 combines with J gene TRBJ2-2; TRBD1 matches at 8 bases. CDR1 is LGHNA and CDR2 is YSLEER in the germline V gene. The CDR3 extends over 14 amino acids. V lost 0 bases, J lost 6 bases, and 0 bases stayed unmatched. In DNA form, the CDR3 reads TGCGCCAGCAGCCAAGACAGGGGGCCCGGGGAGCTGTTTTTT. The encoded protein is CASSQDRGPGELFF.

Details on this clonotype: Mismatch with germline at one junction end may stem from a read error. The chain is built from TRBV7-3 and TRBJ2-6; D unresolved. Germline V lookup: CDR1 SGHTA, CDR2 FQGTGA. This CDR3 is built from 15 residues. Written as DNA, the CDR3 is TGTGCCGGCAGCTTACCTCTCTCTGGGGCCAACGTCCTGACTTTC. Amino acids: CAGSLPLSGANVLTF.

V usage is TRBV27 and J usage is TRBJ1-2, with a weak D call TRBD1 (5 bases). The germline V gene has CDR1 MNHEY and CDR2 SMNVEV (reference sequence). With 6 bases removed from V and 3 bases from J, the gap between germline ends came to 23 bases. The CDR3 consists of 17 residues. This CDR3 reads CASRTLSVPLGDYGYTF. The CDR3 nucleotides are TGTGCCAGCAGAACCCTCTCGGTCCCTTTGGGGGACTATGGCTACACCTTC.

J is TRBJ1-5 and V is TRBV5-1; D is unclear. This CDR3 comprises 15 residues. Germline V gene lookup returns CDR1 SGHRS and CDR2 YFSETQ. The V end lost 0 bases, the J end lost 3 bases, and 10 bases lay between the germline ends. CDR3 DNA: TGCGCCAGCAGCTTGGGGGGTAATGACAATCAGCCCCAGCATTTT. Amino acids: CASSLGGNDNQPQHF.

This clonotype occurred a few times. The rearrangement uses TRBV9 and TRBJ2-5, with 12 bases lining up with TRBD1. The CDR3 extends over 16 amino acids. J was trimmed by 2 bases and V by 4 bases; bases with no gene match: 6. Per the germline V gene, CDR1 is SGDLS and CDR2 is YYNGEE. The CDR3 is CASSPGTGGQQETQYF. CDR3 in DNA: TGTGCCAGCAGCCCAGGGACAGGGGGCCAGCAAGAGACCCAGTACTTC.

The chain couples TRBV27 to TRBJ2-3, with TRBD2 identical over 8 bases. Germline CDR1 is MNHEY and CDR2 is SMNVEV (reference sequence). The V segment lost 4 bases and the J segment 6 bases; nucleotides outside the gene matches: 6. This CDR3 is built from 14 residues. CDR3 bases: TGTGCCAGCAGTTCCGGCGGGGGGAGGGATACGCAGTATTTT. It specifies CASSSGGGRDTQYF.

This clonotype was picked up a small number of times. The chain recombines TRBV7-9 with TRBJ2-1; maybe TRBD2 (6 bases). The CDR3 runs 13 residues. Trimming pared 3 bases from V and 6 bases from J, leaving 9 bases between. Germline CDR1 reads SEHNR; CDR2 reads FQNEAQ (reference sequence). CDR3 sequence: CASSFAGFNEQFF. The CDR3 DNA is TGTGCCAGCAGCTTTGCGGGATTCAATGAGCAGTTCTTC.

The chain couples TRBV3-1 to TRBJ2-1; D is uncertain. This CDR3 has 15 amino acids. V lost 6 bases, J lost 0 bases, and 12 bases lay in between. The germline CDR1 and CDR2 sequences are LGHDT and YNNKEL (reference sequence). This chain's CDR3 is CASSQIGHSYNEQFF. Here the CDR3 DNA reads TGTGCCAGCAGTCAAATAGGGCACTCCTACAATGAGCAGTTCTTC.

This clonotype was seen ten or more times. This chain links TRBV6-5 with TRBJ2-1; D gene unclear. The CDR3 totals 13 residues. Germline-derived CDR1 and CDR2 are MNHEY and SVGAGI. The ends were cut back, 0 bases at V and 7 bases at J, with 7 bases in the middle. The CDR3 sequence is CASSYSMRNEQFF. The CDR3 DNA reads TGTGCCAGCAGTTACTCGATGAGAAATGAGCAGTTCTTC.

This chain joins TRBV7-9 and TRBJ1-2; D unclear. The CDR3 has 14 amino acids. V lost 5 bases and J lost 1, with 11 bases in between. Germline CDR1 is SEHNR and CDR2 is FQNEAQ (reference sequence). As DNA, the CDR3 is TGTGCCAGCAGCCCCGACAACATTAACTATGGCTACACCTTC. Residues: CASSPDNINYGYTF.

This clonotype has only a few counts. The chain has TRBV20-1 and TRBJ1-2; TRBD1 aligns across 8 bases. Germline lookup yields CDR1 DFQATT and CDR2 SNEGSKA (reference sequence). V was clipped by 3 bases and J by 5 bases; unmatched bases: 5. The CDR3 consists of 13 residues. This CDR3 reads CSASVRGQYGYTF. The DNA of the CDR3 is TGCAGTGCTAGTGTCAGGGGGCAATATGGCTACACCTTC.

The V and J genes are TRBV4-3 and TRBJ2-1; D is possibly TRBD2 (6 bases). The CDR3 loop spans 16 amino acids. From germline, CDR1 is LGHNA and CDR2 YSLEER. V shed 0 bases and J shed 6 bases, with 15 bases lying between them. The CDR3 bases are TGCGCCAGCAGCCAAGATGCGGGGTTAGGTGTCAATGAGCAGTTCTTC. Protein sequence: CASSQDAGLGVNEQFF.

This clonotype was seen at least ten times. CDR3 amino acids: CASAGVPDTQYF. The CDR3 DNA is TGTGCCAGCGCAGGGGTCCCAGATACGCAGTATTTT. The chain links TRBV7-6 to TRBJ2-3; TRBD1 is a possible D gene (6 bases). The CDR3 extends over 12 amino acids. Germline V lookup: CDR1 SGHVS, CDR2 FNYEAQ. V dropped 8 bases and J dropped 4 bases, with 10 bases sitting between them.

The genes are TRBV4-3 and TRBJ2-1; 16 bases agree with TRBD2. Germline V gene sequence: CDR1 LGHNA, CDR2 YSLEER. The junction had 11 bases not matched to a gene; V was cut back by 8 bases and J by 7 bases. This CDR3 is built from 17 residues. Here the CDR3 reads CASAPGTSGGAWNEQFF. The CDR3 nucleotides read TGCGCCAGCGCCCCGGGGACTAGCGGGGGGGCGTGGAATGAGCAGTTCTTC.